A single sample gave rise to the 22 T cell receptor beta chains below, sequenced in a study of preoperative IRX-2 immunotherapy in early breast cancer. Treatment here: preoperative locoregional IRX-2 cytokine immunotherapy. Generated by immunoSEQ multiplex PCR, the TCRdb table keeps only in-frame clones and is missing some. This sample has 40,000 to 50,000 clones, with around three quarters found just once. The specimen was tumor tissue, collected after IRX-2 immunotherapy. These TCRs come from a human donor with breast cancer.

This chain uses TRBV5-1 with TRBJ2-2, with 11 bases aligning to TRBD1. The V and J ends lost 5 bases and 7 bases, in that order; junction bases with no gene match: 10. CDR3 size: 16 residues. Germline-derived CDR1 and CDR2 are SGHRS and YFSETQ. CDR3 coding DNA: TGCGCCAGCAGTGTAACCCGGACAGGGGGCAGCGGGGAGCTGTTTTTT. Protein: CASSVTRTGGSGELFF. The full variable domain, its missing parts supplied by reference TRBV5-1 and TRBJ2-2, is KAGVTQTPRYLIKTRGQQVTLSCSPISGHRSVSWYQQTPGQGLQFLFEYFSETQRNKGNFPGRFSGRQFSNSRSEMNVSTLELGDSALYLCASSVTRTGGSGELFFGEGSRLTVL.

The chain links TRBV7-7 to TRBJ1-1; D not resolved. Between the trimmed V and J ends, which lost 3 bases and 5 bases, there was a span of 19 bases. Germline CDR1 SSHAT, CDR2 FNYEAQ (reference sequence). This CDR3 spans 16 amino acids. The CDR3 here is CASSLERVPPRTEAFF. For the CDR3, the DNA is TGTGCCAGCAGCTTGGAAAGGGTGCCTCCGAGGACTGAAGCTTTCTTT.

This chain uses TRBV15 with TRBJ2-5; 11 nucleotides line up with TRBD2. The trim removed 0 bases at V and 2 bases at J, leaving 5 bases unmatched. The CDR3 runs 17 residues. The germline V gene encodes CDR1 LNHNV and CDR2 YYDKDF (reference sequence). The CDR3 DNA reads TGTGCCACCAGCAGAGATCTGGGACTAGCGGCTCAAGAGACCCAGTACTTC. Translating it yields CATSRDLGLAAQETQYF.

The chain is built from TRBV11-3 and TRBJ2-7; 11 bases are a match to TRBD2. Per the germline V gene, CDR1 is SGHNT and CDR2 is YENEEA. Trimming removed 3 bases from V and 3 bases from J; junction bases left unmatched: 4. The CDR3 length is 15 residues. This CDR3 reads CASSLTSGVRYEQYF. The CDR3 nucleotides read TGTGCCAGCAGCTTGACTAGCGGGGTGCGCTACGAGCAGTACTTC.

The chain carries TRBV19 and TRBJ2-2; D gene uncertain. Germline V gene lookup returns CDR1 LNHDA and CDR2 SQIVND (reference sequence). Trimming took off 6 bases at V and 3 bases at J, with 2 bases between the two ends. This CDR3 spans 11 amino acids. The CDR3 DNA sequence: TGTGCCAGTAGCCACACCGGGGAGCTGTTTTTT. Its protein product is CASSHTGELFF.

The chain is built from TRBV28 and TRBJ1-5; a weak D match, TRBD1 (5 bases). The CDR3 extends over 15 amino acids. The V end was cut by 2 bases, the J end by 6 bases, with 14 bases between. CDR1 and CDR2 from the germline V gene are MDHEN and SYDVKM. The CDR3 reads CASSLRGQWGQPQHF. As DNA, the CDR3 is TGTGCCAGCAGTTTAAGGGGCCAGTGGGGTCAGCCCCAGCATTTT.

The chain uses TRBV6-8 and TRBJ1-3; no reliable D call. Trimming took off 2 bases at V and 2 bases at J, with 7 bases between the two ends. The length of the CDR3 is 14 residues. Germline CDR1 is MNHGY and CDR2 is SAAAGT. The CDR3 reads CASSYGGAGNTIYF. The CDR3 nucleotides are TGTGCCAGCAGTTACGGCGGGGCTGGAAACACCATATATTTT.

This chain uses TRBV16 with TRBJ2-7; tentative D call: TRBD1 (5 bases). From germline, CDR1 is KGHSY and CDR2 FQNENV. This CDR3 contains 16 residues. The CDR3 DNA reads TGTGCTAGTGGTTTGGGGCAGGGTGGGCGCTCCTACGAGCAGTACTTC. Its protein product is CASGLGQGGRSYEQYF.

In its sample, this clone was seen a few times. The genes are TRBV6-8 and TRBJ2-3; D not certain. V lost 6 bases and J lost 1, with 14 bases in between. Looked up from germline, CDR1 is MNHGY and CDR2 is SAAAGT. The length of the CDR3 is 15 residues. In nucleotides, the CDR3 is TGTGCCAGCAGCCCCGGTGGAGCAGGCACAGATACGCAGTATTTT. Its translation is CASSPGGAGTDTQYF.

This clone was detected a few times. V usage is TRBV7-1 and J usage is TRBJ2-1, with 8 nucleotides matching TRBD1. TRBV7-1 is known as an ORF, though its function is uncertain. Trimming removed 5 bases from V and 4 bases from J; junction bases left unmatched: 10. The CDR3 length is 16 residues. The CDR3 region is CASSANRGWGYNEQFF. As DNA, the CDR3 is TGTGCCAGCAGCGCAAACAGGGGGTGGGGATACAATGAGCAGTTCTTC.

CDR3 amino acids: CASSDRVATGELFF. The CDR3 DNA is TGTGCCAGCAGTGACAGGGTGGCCACCGGGGAGCTGTTTTTT. This chain links TRBV6-8 with TRBJ2-2; TRBD1 matches at 7 bases. The CDR3 is 14 amino acids. Germline loops: CDR1 MNHGY, CDR2 SAAAGT. Germline trimming cut 5 bases from V and 4 bases from J; bases unmatched to any gene: 4.

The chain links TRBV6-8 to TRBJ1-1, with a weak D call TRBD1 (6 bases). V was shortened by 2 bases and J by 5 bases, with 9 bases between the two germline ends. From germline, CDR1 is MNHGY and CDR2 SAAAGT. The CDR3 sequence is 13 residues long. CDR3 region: CASSYGRGTEAFF. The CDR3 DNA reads TGTGCCAGCAGTTACGGGAGGGGGACTGAAGCTTTCTTT.

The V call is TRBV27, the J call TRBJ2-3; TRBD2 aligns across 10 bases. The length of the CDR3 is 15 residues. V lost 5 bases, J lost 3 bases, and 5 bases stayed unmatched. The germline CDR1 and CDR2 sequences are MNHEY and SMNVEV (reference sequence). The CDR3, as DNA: TGTGCCAGCAGTGCACTAGCGGGACCAACAGATACGCAGTATTTT. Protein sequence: CASSALAGPTDTQYF.

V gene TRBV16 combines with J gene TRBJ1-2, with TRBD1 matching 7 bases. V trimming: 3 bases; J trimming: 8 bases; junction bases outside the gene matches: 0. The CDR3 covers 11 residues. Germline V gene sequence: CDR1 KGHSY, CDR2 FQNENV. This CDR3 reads CASSQDRGYTF. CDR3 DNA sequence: TGTGCCAGCAGCCAGGACAGGGGCTACACCTTC.

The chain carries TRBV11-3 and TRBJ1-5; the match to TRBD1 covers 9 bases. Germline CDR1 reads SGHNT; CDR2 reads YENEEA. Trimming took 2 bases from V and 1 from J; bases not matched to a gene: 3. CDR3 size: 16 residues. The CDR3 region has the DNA TGTGCCAGCAGCTTAACAGGGGGCTGGAGCAATCAGCCCCAGCATTTT. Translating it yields CASSLTGGWSNQPQHF.

The CDR3: CSVDPGGIYNEQFF. The CDR3 DNA reads TGCAGCGTTGATCCCGGAGGGATATACAATGAGCAGTTCTTC. The rearrangement joins TRBV29-1 to TRBJ2-1; D might be TRBD2 (6 bases). In germline, CDR1 is SQVTM, CDR2 ANQGSEA. The CDR3 runs to 14 residues. V was pared by 3 bases and J by 4 bases, with 13 bases between.

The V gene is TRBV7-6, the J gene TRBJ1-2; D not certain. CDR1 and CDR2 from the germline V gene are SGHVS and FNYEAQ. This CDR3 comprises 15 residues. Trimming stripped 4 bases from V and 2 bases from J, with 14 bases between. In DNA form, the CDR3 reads TGTGCCAGCAGCTCGGACCCCAGTGGAAACTATGGCTACACCTTC. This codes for CASSSDPSGNYGYTF.

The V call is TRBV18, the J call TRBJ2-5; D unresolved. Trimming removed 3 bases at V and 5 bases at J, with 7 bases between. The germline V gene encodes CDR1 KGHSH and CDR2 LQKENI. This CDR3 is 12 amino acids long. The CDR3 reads CASSPTSETQYF. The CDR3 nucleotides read TGTGCCAGCTCACCCACCTCGGAGACCCAGTACTTC.

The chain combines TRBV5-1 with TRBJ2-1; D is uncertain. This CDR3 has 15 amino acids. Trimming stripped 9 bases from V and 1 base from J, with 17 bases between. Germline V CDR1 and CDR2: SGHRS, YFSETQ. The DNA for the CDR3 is TGCGCCACCAGATTGACGTCCCCATCCTACAATGAGCAGTTCTTC. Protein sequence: CATRLTSPSYNEQFF.

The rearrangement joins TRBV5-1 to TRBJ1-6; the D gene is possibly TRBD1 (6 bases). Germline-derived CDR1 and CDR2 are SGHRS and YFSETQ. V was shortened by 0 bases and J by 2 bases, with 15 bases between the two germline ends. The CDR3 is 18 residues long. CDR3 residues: CASSLGGDNPTYNSPLHF. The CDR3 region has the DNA TGCGCCAGCAGCTTGGGGGGGGACAATCCCACCTATAATTCACCCCTCCACTTT.

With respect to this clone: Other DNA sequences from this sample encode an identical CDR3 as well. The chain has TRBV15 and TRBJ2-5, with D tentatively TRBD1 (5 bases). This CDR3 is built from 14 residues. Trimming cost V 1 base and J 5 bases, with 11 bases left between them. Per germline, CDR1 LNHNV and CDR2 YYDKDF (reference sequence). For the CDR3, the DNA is TGTGCCACCAGCAGAGTAGGGGCCGAGGAGACCCAGTACTTC. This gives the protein CATSRVGAEETQYF.

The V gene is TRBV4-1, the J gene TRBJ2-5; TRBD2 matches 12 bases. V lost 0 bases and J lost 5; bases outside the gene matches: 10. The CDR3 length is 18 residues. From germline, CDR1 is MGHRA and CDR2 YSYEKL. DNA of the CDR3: TGCGCCAGCAGCCAAGAGCTAGCGGGGGGGCCCGTGGGTGAGACCCAGTACTTC. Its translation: CASSQELAGGPVGETQYF.